This T cell receptor beta chain comes out of a study of blood T cell repertoires in COVID-19. Study overall: Samples representing acute and convalescent COVID-19 were sourced from the United States, Italy and Spain.

In the authors' workflow: Estimation of nucleated cell counts relied on the amplification of reference gene primers. The data were produced by immunoSEQ multiplex PCR, yet TCRdb's version contains in-frame clones alone and is incomplete. Clone size and V and J calls were adopted from that table, with D and trimming inferred from the DNA. The sample gives more than 85,000 clones, 70% to 90% of which show up once; 4.8% is in the top ten. Specimen: peripheral blood. This clonotype originated in a human donor in a cohort sampled during active COVID-19.

This chain's CDR3 is CSASALRGYGYTF. Here the CDR3 DNA reads TGCAGTGCTAGTGCTCTCAGGGGTTATGGCTACACCTTC. This chain joins TRBV20-1 and TRBJ1-2, with D possibly matching TRBD1 (6 bases). Germline V lookup: CDR1 DFQATT, CDR2 SNEGSKA (reference sequence). V shed 3 bases and J shed 5 bases, with 13 bases lying between them. The CDR3 is 13 residues long.